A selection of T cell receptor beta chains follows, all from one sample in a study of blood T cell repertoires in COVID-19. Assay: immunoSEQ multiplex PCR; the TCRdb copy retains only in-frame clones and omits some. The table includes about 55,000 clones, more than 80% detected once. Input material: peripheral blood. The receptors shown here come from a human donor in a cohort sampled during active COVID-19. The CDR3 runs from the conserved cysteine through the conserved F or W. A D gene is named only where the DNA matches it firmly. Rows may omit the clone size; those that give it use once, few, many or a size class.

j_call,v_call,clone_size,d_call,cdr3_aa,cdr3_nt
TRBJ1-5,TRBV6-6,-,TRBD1,CASSYQTVSGGQPQHF,TGTGCCAGCAGTTACCAGACCGTGTCAGGGGGCCAGCCCCAGCATTTT
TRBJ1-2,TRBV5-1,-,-,CASSSGTNLNYGYTF,TGCGCCAGCAGCTCCGGGACAAATCTTAACTATGGCTACACCTTC
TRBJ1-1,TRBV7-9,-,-,CASSLGPPGGSPQGAFF,TGTGCCAGCAGCTTAGGGCCCCCGGGGGGTAGTCCCCAAGGGGCTTTCTTT
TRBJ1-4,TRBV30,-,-,CAWTRGPEKLFF,TGTGCCTGGACCAGGGGACCCGAAAAACTGTTTTTT
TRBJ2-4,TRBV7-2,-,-,CASSPGTPNIQYF,TGTGCCAGCAGCCCCGGGACTCCAAACATTCAGTACTTC
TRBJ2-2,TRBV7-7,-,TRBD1,CASSPRDRGSSTGELFF,TGTGCCAGCAGCCCCCGGGACAGGGGAAGTTCGACCGGGGAGCTGTTTTTT
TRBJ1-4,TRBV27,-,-,CASSLTVNEKLFF,TGTGCCAGCAGTTTGACAGTTAATGAAAAACTGTTTTTT
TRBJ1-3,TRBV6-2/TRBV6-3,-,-,CASSYGGYSGNTIYF,TGTGCCAGCAGTTACGGCGGATACTCTGGAAACACCATATATTTT
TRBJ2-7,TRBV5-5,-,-,CASSRKTSNGEQYF,TGTGCCAGCAGCAGGAAGACTAGTAATGGCGAGCAGTACTTC
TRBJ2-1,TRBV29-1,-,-,CSVEVGLGGDRFRNEQFF,TGCAGCGTTGAAGTTGGTCTGGGGGGGGACAGGTTCCGCAATGAGCAGTTCTTC
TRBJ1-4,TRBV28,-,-,CASSPRGRGNEKLFF,TGTGCCAGCAGTCCCCGCGGGAGGGGAAATGAAAAACTGTTTTTT
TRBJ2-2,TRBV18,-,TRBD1,CASSPITPGTGGTGELFF,TGTGCCAGCTCACCTATAACGCCCGGGACAGGGGGCACCGGGGAGCTGTTTTTT
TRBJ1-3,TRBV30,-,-,CACRVVGNTIYF,TGTGCCTGCAGGGTTGTCGGAAACACCATATATTTT
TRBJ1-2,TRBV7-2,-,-,CASSLARGSYGYTF,TGTGCCAGCAGCTTAGCGCGAGGATCCTATGGCTACACCTTC
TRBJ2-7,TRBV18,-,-,CASSPQEGRAEQYF,TGTGCCAGCTCACCGCAGGAGGGTCGGGCCGAGCAGTACTTC
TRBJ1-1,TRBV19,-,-,CASSARYPNTEAFF,TGTGCCAGTAGTGCGAGGTACCCGAACACTGAAGCTTTCTTT
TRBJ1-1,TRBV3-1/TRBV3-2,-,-,CASSFRDNNEAFF,TGTGCCAGCAGCTTCCGGGACAACAACGAAGCTTTCTTT
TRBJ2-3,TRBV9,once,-,CASSAQPVGGTNTQYF,TGTGCCAGCAGCGCACAACCCGTGGGGGGTACGAATACGCAGTATTTT
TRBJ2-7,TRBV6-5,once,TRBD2,CASSTSGDSYEQYF,TGTGCCAGCAGTACCAGCGGGGACTCCTACGAGCAGTACTTC
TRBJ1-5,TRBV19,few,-,CASSPEAPSLVSNQPQHF,TGTGCCAGTAGCCCCGAGGCCCCTTCTCTGGTGAGCAATCAGCCCCAGCATTTT
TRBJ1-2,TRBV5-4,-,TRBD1,CASSVDRASYGYTF,TGTGCCAGCAGCGTGGACAGGGCGAGCTATGGCTACACCTTC
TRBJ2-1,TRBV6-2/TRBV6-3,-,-,CASSLSRRPGHKFF,TGTGCCAGCAGTCTATCCCGACGGCCGGGACATAAGTTCTTC
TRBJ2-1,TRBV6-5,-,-,CASRRGGSSGDEQFF,TGTGCCAGCCGCCGAGGGGGATCCTCTGGGGATGAGCAGTTCTTC